These 9 T cell receptor beta chains share one sample of origin, sequenced in a study of blood T cell repertoires in COVID-19. Libraries were prepared by immunoSEQ multiplex PCR; TCRdb keeps only in-frame clonotypes and omits some of them. The table lists a few hundred thousand clones, around 87% of them singletons. Input material: PBMCs or T cells enriched from blood (not recorded which). The receptors come from a woman aged 18-29 years with acute COVID-19.

The chain couples TRBV29-1 to TRBJ1-2; D possibly corresponds to TRBD1 (5 bases). This CDR3 is 13 amino acids long. Per the germline V gene, CDR1 is SQVTM and CDR2 is ANQGSEA. The V end was cut by 2 bases, the J end by 5 bases, with 12 bases between. The CDR3 sequence is CSVENAGEYGYTF. CDR3 sequence (DNA): TGCAGCGTTGAAAACGCGGGGGAATATGGCTACACCTTC. Full variable domain (rest looked up from reference TRBV29-1 and TRBJ1-2): SAVISQKPSRDICQRGTSLTIQCQVDSQVTMMFWYRQQPGQSLTLIATANQGSEATYESGFVIDKFPISRPNLTFSTLTVSNMSPEDSSIYLCSVENAGEYGYTFGSGTRLTVV.

The chain has TRBV19 and TRBJ2-1; the D gene is possibly TRBD2 (7 bases). Germline V gene data show CDR1 as LNHDA and CDR2 as SQIVND (reference sequence). Between the trimmed V and J ends, which lost 3 bases and 13 bases, there was a span of 16 bases. CDR3 length: 13 residues. CDR3 DNA sequence: TGTGCCAGTAGTATTTGGTCGGGGGGCGGACAGTTCTTC. Residues: CASSIWSGGGQFF.

This clone was counted once. The CDR3 spells CASSYGLNYGYTF. In DNA, the CDR3 is TGTGCCAGCAGTTACGGGCTCAACTATGGCTACACCTTC. This sequence joins TRBV6-5 and TRBJ1-2, with unresolved D. This CDR3 comprises 13 residues. The germline V and J ends were trimmed by 2 bases and 2 bases, with 6 bases remaining between them. Germline CDR1 reads MNHEY; CDR2 reads SVGAGI.

The chain joins TRBV2 to TRBJ2-1; possible D gene TRBD2, 7 bases. V gave up 9 bases and J gave up 10 bases, with 13 bases separating them. Per germline, CDR1 SNHLY and CDR2 FYNNEI. The CDR3 spans 11 residues. CDR3 nucleotide sequence: TGTGCCAGAGAAGAGGGGGGGGAGCAGTTCTTC. It is translated as CAREEGGEQFF.

This clone was counted a single time. The genes are TRBV28 and TRBJ2-1, with TRBD1 matching over 9 bases. The CDR3 loop spans 15 amino acids. J was trimmed by 7 bases and V by 6 bases; bases with no gene match: 10. Germline CDR1 is MDHEN and CDR2 is SYDVKM. CDR3 sequence reads: CASSPGTGIGNEQFF. In DNA form, the CDR3 reads TGTGCCAGCAGCCCCGGGACAGGGATTGGGAATGAGCAGTTCTTC.

The V gene is TRBV19, the J gene TRBJ1-3, with D perhaps matching TRBD1 (6 bases). V was cut by 5 bases and J by 1 base, with 9 bases left in between. CDR1 and CDR2 (germline): LNHDA, SQIVND (reference sequence). This CDR3 spans 14 amino acids. As DNA, the CDR3 is TGTGCCAGTAGTTTAAGGGGGTCTGGAAACACCATATATTTT. It specifies CASSLRGSGNTIYF.

This clone was found many times. The chain carries TRBV5-3 and TRBJ1-4; 7 bases match TRBD1. TRBV5-3 is treated as an ORF (open reading frame) with a function not yet certain. The CDR3 runs 21 residues. The V gene end was trimmed by 4 bases and the J gene end by 0 bases; junction bases not matched to a gene: 21. The CDR3 protein is CARSHPGPTGRVPATNEKLFF. CDR3 coding DNA: TGTGCCAGAAGCCACCCCGGCCCGACAGGGAGAGTACCTGCAACTAATGAAAAACTGTTTTTT.

CDR3 sequence (DNA): TGTGCCAGCAGTTTAAGGGGAGGTATGGGCTACACCTTC. Protein sequence: CASSLRGGMGYTF. The chain carries TRBV28 and TRBJ1-2, with D possibly matching TRBD1 (5 bases). Germline values: CDR1 MDHEN, CDR2 SYDVKM. V lost 2 bases and J 8 bases, leaving 12 bases between the germline ends. This CDR3 contains 13 residues.

V gene TRBV27 combines with J gene TRBJ2-7; 8 positions agree with TRBD1. The CDR3 spans 17 residues. Looked up from germline, CDR1 is MNHEY and CDR2 is SMNVEV (reference sequence). Germline trimming cut 5 bases from V and 2 bases from J; bases unmatched to any gene: 14. The CDR3 protein is CASSPGQGRPGAYEQYF. In nucleotides, the CDR3 is TGTGCCAGCAGTCCCGGACAGGGACGCCCAGGGGCCTACGAGCAGTACTTC.